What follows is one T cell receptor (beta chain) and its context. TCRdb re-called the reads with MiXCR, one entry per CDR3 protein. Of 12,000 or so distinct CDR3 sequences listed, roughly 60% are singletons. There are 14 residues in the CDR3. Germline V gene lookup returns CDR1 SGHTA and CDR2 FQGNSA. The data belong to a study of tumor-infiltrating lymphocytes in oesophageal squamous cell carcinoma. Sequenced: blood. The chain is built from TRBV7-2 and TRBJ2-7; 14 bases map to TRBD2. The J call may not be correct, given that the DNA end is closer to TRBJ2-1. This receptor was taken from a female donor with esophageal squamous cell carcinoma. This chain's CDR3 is CASSPGLAGGKQFF. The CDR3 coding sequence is TGTGCCAGCAGCCCTGGACTAGCGGGGGGAAAGCAGTTCTTC.